These 26 T cell receptor beta chains share one sample of origin, sequenced in a study of shared clonotypes between healthy human individuals. Assay used: immunoSEQ multiplex PCR; TCRdb lists only in-frame clones, some missing. The sample has 780,000 or so clones, 55% to 75% seen once. The sequenced material came from memory CD4+ T cells sorted from blood. The sample's subset: CD45RA-negative fraction. Every receptor here comes from a young woman in good health.

The sample holds a few counts of this clone. The genes are TRBV5-6 and TRBJ1-2; D unclear. CDR1 is SGHDT and CDR2 is YYEEEE in the germline V gene. Trimming took 0 bases from V and 5 from J, leaving 11 bases between them. This CDR3 comprises 14 residues. The chain's CDR3 is CASSLVDGSYGYTF. CDR3 bases: TGTGCCAGCAGCTTGGTCGACGGGAGTTATGGCTACACCTTC.

A note on this clone: A much larger clone differs by one base, so this may be a read error. The chain joins TRBV5-4 to TRBJ1-2; D is uncertain. The CDR3 totals 12 residues. V was trimmed by 2 bases and J by 4 bases, leaving 6 bases between them. The germline CDR1 and CDR2 sequences are SGHNT and YYREEE (reference sequence). DNA for the CDR3: TGTGCCAGCAGCTTAGAGACCTATGGCTACACCTTC. It encodes CASSLETYGYTF.

The V call is TRBV6-1, the J call TRBJ1-2; the D is unclear. This CDR3 spans 12 amino acids. The germline gives CDR1 MNHNS, CDR2 SASEGT. The V end was cut by 11 bases, the J end by 5 bases, with 15 bases between. DNA of the CDR3: TGTGCCCACAAGAGGAAAAATTATGGCTACACCTTC. It yields the protein CAHKRKNYGYTF.

CDR3 bases: TGTGCCAGCAGCGCCCCAGGATACCCTAGCACAGATACGCAGTATTTT. Translation: CASSAPGYPSTDTQYF. This chain links TRBV9 with TRBJ2-3; no clear D gene. V was cut by 3 bases and J by 0 bases, with 14 bases left in between. The length of the CDR3 is 16 residues. Germline values: CDR1 SGDLS, CDR2 YYNGEE.

CDR3 amino acids: CASSPQGPTMNTEAFF. The DNA for the CDR3 is TGTGCCAGCAGCCCGCAGGGCCCTACCATGAACACTGAAGCTTTCTTT. This sequence joins TRBV7-3 and TRBJ1-1; possible D gene TRBD1, 5 bases. Between the trimmed V and J ends, which lost 5 bases and 0 bases, there was a span of 16 bases. There are 16 residues in the CDR3. CDR1 and CDR2 (germline): SGHTA, FQGTGA.

In this sample, this clone turned up once. This chain joins TRBV10-2 and TRBJ2-1, with D possibly being TRBD2 (6 bases). This CDR3 region has 15 residues. Germline V gene lookup returns CDR1 WSHSY and CDR2 SAAADI. V was cut by 6 bases and J by 3 bases, with 15 bases left in between. Written as DNA, the CDR3 is TGCGCCAGCAGCTCGACCAGCGGGCGCTACAATGAGCAGTTCTTC. The encoded protein is CASSSTSGRYNEQFF.

This clone was seen once. CDR3: CASRFSGTDTQYF. The CDR3 DNA follows: TGCGCCAGCAGATTTAGCGGCACAGATACGCAGTATTTT. This chain links TRBV4-1 with TRBJ2-3; perhaps TRBD2 as D (5 bases). The V end was cut by 6 bases, the J end by 1 base, with 8 bases between. CDR3 length: 13 residues. The germline V gene has CDR1 MGHRA and CDR2 YSYEKL.

The rearrangement joins TRBV10-3 to TRBJ2-3; perhaps TRBD2 as D (6 bases). Germline loops: CDR1 ENHRY, CDR2 SYGVKD. Trimming removed 3 bases from V and 3 bases from J, with 16 bases in between. The CDR3 spans 16 residues. This chain's CDR3 is CAISDPGQGGTDTQYF. In DNA, the CDR3 is TGTGCCATCAGTGACCCCGGGCAGGGAGGAACAGATACGCAGTATTTT.

The rearrangement uses TRBV7-9 and TRBJ2-7, with D perhaps matching TRBD2 (6 bases). Germline-derived CDR1 and CDR2 are SEHNR and FQNEAQ (reference sequence). The CDR3 extends over 12 amino acids. With 0 bases removed from V and 13 bases from J, the gap between germline ends came to 13 bases. CDR3 sequence: CASSLAGGTDYF. The CDR3, as DNA: TGTGCCAGCAGCTTAGCGGGCGGGACGGATTACTTC.

The chain links TRBV11-2 to TRBJ2-2, with 11 bases that match TRBD1. V shed 1 base and J 7 bases; nucleotides not matched to a gene: 8. This CDR3 contains 17 residues. CDR1 SGHAT and CDR2 FQNNGV come from the germline V gene. The CDR3 DNA reads as TGTGCCAGCAGCTTAGGGGTGCGGACAGGGGGCGTCGGGGAGCTGTTTTTT. This codes for CASSLGVRTGGVGELFF.

CDR3 loop: CASSLSTGLGGYTF. CDR3 nucleotide sequence: TGTGCCAGCAGCCTCTCGACAGGGTTGGGTGGCTACACCTTC. V gene TRBV7-9 combines with J gene TRBJ1-2, with 7 nucleotides matching TRBD1. The V and J ends lost 5 bases and 7 bases, in that order; junction bases with no gene match: 10. This CDR3 has 14 amino acids. Germline CDR1 is SEHNR and CDR2 is FQNEAQ (reference sequence).

V is TRBV30 and J is TRBJ2-2; no definite D call. Germline loops: CDR1 GTSNPN, CDR2 SVGIG (reference sequence). The CDR3 loop spans 14 amino acids. V was cut by 0 bases and J by 2 bases, with 7 bases left in between. This CDR3 reads CAWSVTANTGELFF. The CDR3 DNA reads TGTGCCTGGAGTGTAACAGCAAACACCGGGGAGCTGTTTTTT.

As regards this clone: A much larger clone differs by one base, so this may be a read error. This rearrangement joins TRBV23-1 to TRBJ2-3, with D perhaps assigned TRBD1 or TRBD2 (7 bases each). TRBV23-1 is known as an ORF, though its function is uncertain. The length of the CDR3 is 14 residues. The CDR3 DNA sequence: TGCGCCGGCAGTTGGGGAGGGGGCGCGGATACGCAGTATTTT. Translation: CAGSWGGGADTQYF.

V is TRBV7-6 and J is TRBJ1-4; possible D gene TRBD1, 5 bases. Germline lookup yields CDR1 SGHVS and CDR2 FNYEAQ. Trimming took off 2 bases at V and 1 base at J, with 8 bases between the two ends. The CDR3 extends over 15 amino acids. As DNA, the CDR3 is TGTGCCAGCAGCTTAATCGGGGGAACTAATGAAAAACTGTTTTTT. This encodes CASSLIGGTNEKLFF. Filled out from reference TRBV7-6 and TRBJ1-4, the complete variable domain reads GAGVSQSPRYKVTKRGQDVALRCDPISGHVSLYWYRQALGQGPEFLTYFNYEAQQDKSGLPNDRFSAERPEGSISTLTIQRTEQRDSAMYRCASSLIGGTNEKLFFGSGTQLSVL.

V usage is TRBV19 and J usage is TRBJ1-1; D is uncertain. Germline V gene sequence: CDR1 LNHDA, CDR2 SQIVND (reference sequence). V was cut by 4 bases and J by 3 bases, with 18 bases left in between. The CDR3 covers 16 residues. The DNA of the CDR3 is TGTGCCAGTAGTAGAATGAGGGCGCCGGAGGACACTGAAGCTTTCTTT. This encodes CASSRMRAPEDTEAFF.

The chain joins TRBV7-2 to TRBJ2-5, with TRBD2 matching over 12 bases. V shed 6 bases, J shed 4 bases, and the junction held 9 bases outside the gene matches. CDR1 is SGHTA, CDR2 FQGNSA, per germline. The CDR3 is made up of 16 amino acids. CDR3 nucleotides: TGTGCCAGCAGTTTACTAGCGGGAGGAGGGGGAGAGACCCAGTACTTC. This gives the protein CASSLLAGGGGETQYF.

The genes are TRBV28 and TRBJ2-7; D may be TRBD1 or TRBD2 (5 bases each). This CDR3 comprises 14 residues. V dropped 6 bases and J dropped 4 bases, with 16 bases sitting between them. CDR1 MDHEN and CDR2 SYDVKM come from the germline V gene. CDR3 amino acids: CASRVGTPNYEQYF. The CDR3 DNA reads TGTGCCAGCAGGGTGGGGACGCCCAATTACGAGCAGTACTTC.

A few counts support this clone. V is TRBV11-2 and J is TRBJ1-5; D gene ambiguous. The CDR3 is made up of 13 amino acids. Deletions cut 4 bases from V and 3 bases from J, with 7 bases between. CDR1 is SGHAT, CDR2 FQNNGV, per germline. In DNA, the CDR3 is TGTGCCAGCAGCTCCAACAACAATCAGCCCCAGCATTTT. Residues: CASSSNNNQPQHF.

The J gene is TRBJ2-1, the V gene TRBV7-9, with unresolved D. The V gene lost 11 bases and the J gene lost 4 bases, with 9 bases spanning the gap. Looked up from germline, CDR1 is SEHNR and CDR2 is FQNEAQ (reference sequence). This CDR3 contains 11 residues. The CDR3 protein is CAGQDYNEQFF. The DNA for the CDR3 is TGTGCCGGTCAGGATTACAATGAGCAGTTCTTC.

The chain recombines TRBV5-1 with TRBJ2-2; a weak D match, TRBD2 (5 bases). Germline CDR1 is SGHRS and CDR2 is YFSETQ. Trimming left V 1 base short and J 6 bases short, with 13 bases between. CDR3 length equals 15 residues. The CDR3 nucleotides are TGCGCCAGCAGCTTGAATAGCGAAAATCCCGGGGAGCTGTTTTTT. Translated, it gives CASSLNSENPGELFF. Full variable domain (missing parts from reference TRBV5-1 and TRBJ2-2): KAGVTQTPRYLIKTRGQQVTLSCSPISGHRSVSWYQQTPGQGLQFLFEYFSETQRNKGNFPGRFSGRQFSNSRSEMNVSTLELGDSALYLCASSLNSENPGELFFGEGSRLTVL.

V and J are TRBV19 and TRBJ2-7; 9 nucleotides match TRBD1. This CDR3 has 15 amino acids. V was clipped by 5 bases and J by 1 base; unmatched bases: 6. Germline assignment: CDR1 LNHDA and CDR2 SQIVND (reference sequence). The CDR3 spells CASSRTGDESYEQYF. The CDR3 DNA is TGTGCCAGTAGTCGGACAGGGGACGAATCCTACGAGCAGTACTTC. The whole variable domain, filled in from reference TRBV19 and TRBJ2-7, reads DGGITQSPKYLFRKEGQNVTLSCEQNLNHDAMYWYRQDPGQGLRLIYYSQIVNDFQKGDIAEGYSVSREKKESFPLTVTSAQKNPTAFYLCASSRTGDESYEQYFGPGTRLTVT.

The chain carries TRBV5-8 and TRBJ2-1; tentatively, D is TRBD1 (7 bases). CDR1 is SGHTS, CDR2 YDEGEE, per germline. V lost 1 base and J lost 1, with 9 bases in between. This CDR3 has 15 residues. The CDR3 bases are TGTGCCAGCAGCTTGTCAGGGGGGTCCTACAATGAGCAGTTCTTC. This sequence encodes CASSLSGGSYNEQFF.

The chain recombines TRBV7-9 with TRBJ2-1; perhaps TRBD2 as D (5 bases). The CDR3 is 13 amino acids. Germline-derived CDR1 and CDR2 are SEHNR and FQNEAQ (reference sequence). V lost 6 bases and J 4 bases, leaving 10 bases between the germline ends. CDR3 sequence: CASRYSGYNEQFF. In nucleotides, the CDR3 is TGTGCCAGCAGGTACAGCGGTTACAATGAGCAGTTCTTC.

The gene calls are TRBV30 and TRBJ2-3; D may match TRBD1 or TRBD2 (6 bases each). In germline, CDR1 is GTSNPN, CDR2 SVGIG (reference sequence). The CDR3 has 16 amino acids. V was trimmed by 4 bases and J by 4 bases, leaving 21 bases between them. This chain's CDR3 is CAWKRKRGERSDTQYF. In nucleotides, the CDR3 is TGTGCCTGGAAGCGGAAAAGGGGGGAGAGGTCAGATACGCAGTATTTT. Using reference TRBV30 and TRBJ2-3 for the parts outside the CDR3, the full variable domain is SQTIHQWPATLVQPVGSPLSLECTVEGTSNPNLYWYRQAAGRGLQLLFYSVGIGQISSEVPQNLSASRPQDRQFILSSKKLLLSDSGFYLCAWKRKRGERSDTQYFGPGTRLTVL.

V is TRBV11-2 and J is TRBJ2-1; 8 positions agree with TRBD1. Per germline, CDR1 SGHAT and CDR2 FQNNGV. The J segment lost 7 bases and the V segment lost 8 bases, leaving 10 bases of the junction unmatched. The CDR3 spans 14 residues. For the CDR3, the DNA is TGTGCCAGCGGGGTGTGGACAGGGTTTAATGAGCAGTTCTTC. Residues: CASGVWTGFNEQFF.

The rearrangement links TRBV6-1 to TRBJ2-2; TRBD2 agrees at 12 bases. Germline lookup yields CDR1 MNHNS and CDR2 SASEGT. The length of the CDR3 is 15 residues. V lost 4 bases and J lost 6; bases outside the gene matches: 3. DNA for the CDR3: TGTGCCAGCAGTGTGACTAGCGGGAGTCCCGGGGAGCTGTTTTTT. Translated, it gives CASSVTSGSPGELFF.